The 20 T cell receptor beta chains reported below all come from one sample, sequenced in a study of T cells in Graves' hyperthyroidism and ophthalmopathy (dated by TCRdb to the late 2010s). The library relied on multiplex PCR. TCRdb lists the instrument as Illumina HiSeq 2000. TCR beta CDR3 regions were amplified from RNA transcripts. A first-round RT-PCR of the TCR CDR3 used the HTBI primer set with the Qiagen OneStep RT-PCR kit. The raw public reads went through TCRdb reprocessing: fastp at Q25, MiXCR clone calling, in-frame beta chains kept. Here each entry gathers all rows of one CDR3 protein and keeps the most common genes and DNA. The sample data list around 350,000 distinct CDR3 sequences, and 19% of these were observed just once. The ten top clones hold about 3.7% of the sample. Sample: blood. The receptor set was obtained from a woman aged 18-29 years with Graves' hyperthyroidism.

The rearrangement uses TRBV4-1 and TRBJ2-5; D gene uncertain. CDR1 is MGHRA, CDR2 YSYEKL, per germline. V dropped 1 base and J dropped 2 bases, with 5 bases sitting between them. This CDR3 contains 13 residues. The chain's CDR3 is CASSQAAQETQYF. CDR3 in DNA: TGCGCCAGCAGCCAAGCCGCTCAAGAGACCCAGTACTTC.

This clonotype was seen at least ten times. The rearrangement uses TRBV7-8 and TRBJ2-5, with TRBD1 matching 8 bases. The junction had 11 bases not matched to a gene; V was cut back by 2 bases and J by 3 bases. The CDR3 is made up of 17 amino acids. CDR1 is SGHVS, CDR2 FQNEAQ, per germline. The CDR3 is CASSLIRAGGLKETQYF. The CDR3 DNA reads as TGTGCCAGCAGCTTAATAAGGGCAGGGGGCCTAAAAGAGACCCAGTACTTC.

This chain links TRBV18 with TRBJ1-1; 11 bases are shared with TRBD1. The CDR3 sequence is 14 residues long. Germline V gene data show CDR1 as KGHSH and CDR2 as LQKENI. The trim removed 2 bases at V and 7 bases at J, leaving 3 bases unmatched. The CDR3 region is CASSPGTGGHEAFF. The CDR3 DNA follows: TGTGCCAGCTCACCAGGGACAGGGGGACATGAAGCTTTCTTT.

This clonotype was observed at least ten times. V gene TRBV12-3 or TRBV12-4 combines with J gene TRBJ2-7; D might be TRBD2 (6 bases). There are 14 residues in the CDR3. V lost 3 bases and J 4 bases, leaving 13 bases between the germline ends. The CDR3 nucleotides read TGTGCCAGCAGTTTCTCCGGGACTCAGTACGAGCAGTACTTC. It is translated as CASSFSGTQYEQYF.

This clonotype occurred a few times. The chain recombines TRBV29-1 with TRBJ2-6; D is ambiguous. Germline-derived CDR1 and CDR2 are SQVTM and ANQGSEA. CDR3 length: 13 residues. Trimming took 3 bases from V and 1 from J, leaving 4 bases between them. The CDR3 DNA sequence: TGCAGCGTTGAGAAGTCTGGGGCCAACGTCCTGACTTTC. Amino acid sequence: CSVEKSGANVLTF. The full variable domain, its missing parts supplied by reference TRBV29-1 and TRBJ2-6, is SAVISQKPSRDICQRGTSLTIQCQVDSQVTMMFWYRQQPGQSLTLIATANQGSEATYESGFVIDKFPISRPNLTFSTLTVSNMSPEDSSIYLCSVEKSGANVLTFGAGSRLTVL.

This clonotype turned up a few times. The chain carries TRBV5-5 and TRBJ1-1; D remains ambiguous. The germline V gene has CDR1 SGHKS and CDR2 YYEKEE (reference sequence). The CDR3 has 13 amino acids. Trimming removed 0 bases at V and 3 bases at J, with 6 bases between. For the CDR3, the DNA is TGTGCCAGCAGCTTGGGCACGTACACTGAAGCTTTCTTT. This encodes CASSLGTYTEAFF.

This clonotype occurred many times. A much bigger clone sits one base away, suggesting this may be a read error. The chain combines TRBV6-1 with TRBJ2-6; D is unclear. Per germline, CDR1 MNHNS and CDR2 SASEGT. The CDR3 is 16 amino acids. The CDR3 region has the DNA TGTGCCGGCAGTGAAGGTAGGCTCTCTGGGGCCAACGTCCTGACTTTC. Amino acid sequence: CAGSEGRLSGANVLTF.

Ten or more counts support this clonotype. The chain joins TRBV9 to TRBJ2-5; D remains unclear. This CDR3 is 17 amino acids long. Trimming took off 0 bases at V and 2 bases at J, with 17 bases between the two ends. Germline V gene data show CDR1 as SGDLS and CDR2 as YYNGEE. CDR3: CASSVGAVDGGQETQYF. In DNA, the CDR3 is TGTGCCAGCAGCGTAGGGGCAGTTGATGGTGGTCAAGAGACCCAGTACTTC. Filled out from reference TRBV9 and TRBJ2-5, the complete variable domain reads DSGVTQTPKHLITATGQRVTLRCSPRSGDLSVYWYQQSLDQGLQFLIQYYNGEERAKGNILERFSAQQFPDLHSELNLSSLELGDSALYFCASSVGAVDGGQETQYFGPGTRLLVL.

This sequence joins TRBV13 and TRBJ2-7; the D is unclear. Germline V gives CDR1 PRHDT, CDR2 FYEKMQ (reference sequence). V was pared by 2 bases and J by 3 bases, with 11 bases between. This CDR3 is 14 amino acids long. The CDR3 DNA sequence: TGTGCCAGCAGCTTAAGGGTGGCACACTACGAGCAGTACTTC. Translating gives CASSLRVAHYEQYF.

In its sample, this clonotype was seen a few times. V is TRBV24-1 and J is TRBJ2-3; D uncertain. V dropped 3 bases and J dropped 2 bases, with 14 bases sitting between them. The CDR3 is made up of 16 amino acids. CDR1 is KGHDR, CDR2 SFDVKD, per germline. The CDR3 is CATSDPGRFSTDTQYF. The DNA for the CDR3 is TGTGCCACCAGTGATCCCGGGCGGTTCTCCACAGATACGCAGTATTTT.

This clonotype was seen at least ten times. The chain couples TRBV6-4 to TRBJ1-1; D is perhaps TRBD1 (6 bases). The germline CDR1 and CDR2 sequences are MRHNA and SNTAGT. V lost 2 bases, J lost 4 bases, and 14 bases lay in between. This CDR3 comprises 15 residues. The CDR3 DNA reads as TGTGCCAGCAGTGACAGGCCAGGGGAAAGCACTGAAGCTTTCTTT. This translates into CASSDRPGESTEAFF.

This clonotype has at least ten counts. In DNA form, the CDR3 reads TGTGCCAGCAGTTACTTGACAGTCGAAGAGACCCAGTACTTC. It specifies CASSYLTVEETQYF. The V call is TRBV6-5, the J call TRBJ2-5; D may be TRBD1 (5 bases). V was clipped by 1 base and J by 3 bases, with 9 bases between them. The CDR3 has 14 amino acids. The germline gives CDR1 MNHEY, CDR2 SVGAGI.

Concerning this clonotype itself: This could be a read error, since a much larger clone is one nucleotide away. The chain couples TRBV20-1 to TRBJ2-7, with a possible D match to TRBD1 (5 bases). CDR3 length: 14 residues. Looked up from germline, CDR1 is DFQATT and CDR2 is SNEGSKA (reference sequence). The chain's CDR3 is CSASAGPSPYGQYF. CDR3 nucleotide sequence: TGCAGTGCTAGCGCAGGGCCTTCCCCTTACGGGCAGTACTTC.

This clonotype appeared many times. The chain uses TRBV6-5 and TRBJ2-6, with D hard to call. The germline CDR1 and CDR2 sequences are MNHEY and SVGAGI. V lost 6 bases and J lost 2, with 23 bases in between. CDR3 size: 19 residues. CDR3 DNA sequence: TGTGCCAGCAGAAGATTACCGACACCCGTGGGGACTGGGGCCAACGTCCTGACTTTC. Its translation is CASRRLPTPVGTGANVLTF.

The rearrangement links TRBV6-2 or TRBV6-3 to TRBJ1-1; no definite D call. V was shortened by 0 bases and J by 1 base, with 15 bases between the two germline ends. Looked up from germline, CDR1 is MNHEY and CDR2 is SVGEGT. The CDR3 contains 17 residues. The CDR3 is CASSYSFSSDRNTEAFF. In DNA, the CDR3 is TGTGCCAGCAGTTACTCGTTCTCTTCGGACCGGAACACTGAAGCTTTCTTT.

This clonotype was recorded many times. This sequence joins TRBV11-2 and TRBJ2-5; D call uncertain. CDR1 is SGHAT and CDR2 is FQNNGV in the germline V gene. Trimming took 3 bases from V and 5 from J, leaving 19 bases between them. The CDR3 is 16 amino acids. CDR3 amino acids: CASSFGLWGSRETQYF. The CDR3 DNA is TGTGCCAGCAGCTTCGGCTTATGGGGTTCGAGGGAGACCCAGTACTTC.

The V call is TRBV29-1, the J call TRBJ1-2; 9 bases fit TRBD1. The CDR3 is 13 amino acids. The germline CDR1 and CDR2 sequences are SQVTM and ANQGSEA. V was pared by 4 bases and J by 4 bases, with 4 bases of the junction left unmatched. The CDR3 DNA reads TGCAGCGTTGGGGACAGGGATGCCTATGGCTACACCTTC. This translates into CSVGDRDAYGYTF.

This clonotype was recorded many times. The CDR3 coding sequence is TGCAGTGCTAGAGATCCGCCCGGGGGACGACTAGGAGCTTTCTTT. The encoded protein is CSARDPPGGRLGAFF. This chain joins TRBV20-1 and TRBJ1-1; maybe TRBD1 (5 bases). Germline CDR1 is DFQATT and CDR2 is SNEGSKA (reference sequence). V shed 0 bases and J shed 10 bases, with 21 bases lying between them. The CDR3 spans 15 residues.

This chain connects TRBV5-5 to TRBJ2-7; possibly TRBD2 for D (6 bases). This CDR3 is built from 15 residues. V shed 4 bases and J shed 5 bases, with 19 bases lying between them. Looked up from germline, CDR1 is SGHKS and CDR2 is YYEKEE (reference sequence). The CDR3 coding sequence is TGTGCCAGCAGCCCCCAGACGGGGGTCAGGGACGAGCAGTACTTC. Amino acids: CASSPQTGVRDEQYF.

This clonotype was seen ten or more times. The chain carries TRBV10-2 and TRBJ2-7, with 7 positions matching TRBD1. The CDR3 covers 18 residues. Germline values: CDR1 WSHSY, CDR2 SAAADI. The J segment lost 3 bases and the V segment lost 6 bases, leaving 20 bases of the junction unmatched. Here the CDR3 DNA reads TGCGCCAGCAGCCCGACCCCCCGTGACAGGGCGCTATTCTACGAGCAGTACTTC. This sequence encodes CASSPTPRDRALFYEQYF.